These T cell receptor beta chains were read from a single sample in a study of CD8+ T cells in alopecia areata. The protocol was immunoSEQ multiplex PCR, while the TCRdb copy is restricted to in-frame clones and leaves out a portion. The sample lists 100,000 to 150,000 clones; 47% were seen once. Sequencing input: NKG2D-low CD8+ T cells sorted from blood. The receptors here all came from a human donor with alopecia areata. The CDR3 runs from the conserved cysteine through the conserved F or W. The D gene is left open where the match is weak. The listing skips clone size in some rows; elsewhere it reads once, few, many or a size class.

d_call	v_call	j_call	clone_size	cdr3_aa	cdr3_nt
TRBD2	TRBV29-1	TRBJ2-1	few	CSVLWEGGWGEQFF	TGCAGCGTCCTTTGGGAGGGAGGATGGGGTGAGCAGTTCTTC
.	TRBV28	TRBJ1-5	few	CASSWGSQPQHF	TGTGCCAGCAGTTGGGGGAGTCAGCCCCAGCATTTT
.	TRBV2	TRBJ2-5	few	CASRGTFQETQYF	TGTGCCAGCAGGGGGACTTTCCAAGAGACCCAGTACTTC
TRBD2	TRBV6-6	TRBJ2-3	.	CASSYTLAGNTDTQYF	TGTGCCAGCAGTTACACCTTAGCGGGAAACACAGATACGCAGTATTTT
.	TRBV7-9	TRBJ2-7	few	CASSPDGSYEQYF	TGTGCCAGCAGCCCTGACGGTTCCTACGAGCAGTACTTC
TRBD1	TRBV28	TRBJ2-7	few	CASSWDRVSYEQYF	TGTGCCAGCAGCTGGGACAGGGTCTCCTACGAGCAGTACTTC
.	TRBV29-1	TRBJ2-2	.	CSVEDPIRTGELFF	TGCAGCGTTGAAGATCCAATCCGCACCGGGGAGCTGTTTTTT
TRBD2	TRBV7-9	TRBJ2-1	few	CASSQTSGGYNEQFF	TGTGCCAGCAGCCAGACTAGCGGGGGATACAATGAGCAGTTCTTC
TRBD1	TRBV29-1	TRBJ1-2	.	CSVPGQGPDHYGYTF	TGCAGCGTGCCGGGACAGGGGCCGGATCACTATGGCTACACCTTC
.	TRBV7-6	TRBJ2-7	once	CASSLAAEAYEQYF	TGTGCCAGCAGCTTAGCGGCAGAAGCCTACGAGCAGTACTTC
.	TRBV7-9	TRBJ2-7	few	CASSFDEGPYEQYF	TGTGCCAGCAGCTTTGATGAAGGACCCTACGAGCAGTACTTC
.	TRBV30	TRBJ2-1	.	CAWRNRDTSYNEQFF	TGTGCCTGGAGAAACCGGGACACCAGCTACAATGAGCAGTTCTTC
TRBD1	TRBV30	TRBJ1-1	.	CAWMDRGLNTEAFF	TGTGCCTGGATGGACAGGGGCTTGAACACTGAAGCTTTCTTT
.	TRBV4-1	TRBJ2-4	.	CASSGGKNIQYF	TGCGCCAGCAGCGGGGGGAAAAACATTCAGTACTTC
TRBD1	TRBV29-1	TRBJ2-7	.	CSVVTGDIYEQYF	TGCAGCGTTGTTACAGGGGATATCTACGAGCAGTACTTC
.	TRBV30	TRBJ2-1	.	CAWSRGGGEQFF	TGTGCCTGGAGTCGAGGGGGAGGTGAGCAGTTCTTC
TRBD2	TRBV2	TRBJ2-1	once	CASSIPGGGDLNEQFF	TGTGCCAGCAGCATCCCTGGCGGGGGGGATTTAAATGAGCAGTTCTTC
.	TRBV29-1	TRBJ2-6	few	CSVYSGANVLTF	TGCAGCGTGTACTCTGGGGCCAACGTCCTGACTTTC
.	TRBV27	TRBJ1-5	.	CASSLRGNNQPQHF	TGTGCCAGCAGTTTGAGGGGGAACAATCAGCCCCAGCATTTT
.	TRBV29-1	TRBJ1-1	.	CSVELVENTEAFF	TGCAGCGTTGAACTAGTAGAGAACACTGAAGCTTTCTTT
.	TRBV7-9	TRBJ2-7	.	CASSLGRSYEQYF	TGTGCCAGCAGCTTGGGGCGGAGCTACGAGCAGTACTTC
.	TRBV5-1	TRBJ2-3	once	CASSSPGYTDTQYF	TGCGCCAGCAGCTCACCGGGATACACAGATACGCAGTATTTT
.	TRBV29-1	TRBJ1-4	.	CSVEDVILFF	TGCAGCGTTGAAGATGTAATACTGTTTTTT
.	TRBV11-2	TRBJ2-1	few	CASSYPQGVGGEGEQFF	TGTGCCAGCAGCTACCCGCAGGGGGTCGGGGGAGAGGGTGAGCAGTTCTTC
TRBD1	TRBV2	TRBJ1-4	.	CASSNPDRDREKLFF	TGTGCCAGCAGTAACCCGGACAGGGACAGGGAAAAACTGTTTTTT
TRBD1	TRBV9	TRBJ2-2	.	CASSPFVDRGNTGELFF	TGTGCCAGCAGCCCCTTTGTGGACAGGGGTAACACCGGGGAGCTGTTTTTT
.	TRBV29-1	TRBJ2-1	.	CSVEASPYEQFF	TGCAGCGTTGAGGCTAGCCCATATGAGCAGTTCTTC
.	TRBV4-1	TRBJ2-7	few	CASSQDRPVSYEQYF	TGCGCCAGCAGCCAAGATCGGCCTGTTTCCTACGAGCAGTACTTC
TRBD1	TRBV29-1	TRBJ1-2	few	CSADRVRGYTF	TGCAGCGCGGACAGGGTACGTGGCTACACCTTC
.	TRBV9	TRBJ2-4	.	CASSTRDNKNIQYF	TGTGCCAGCAGCACCCGGGACAACAAAAACATTCAGTACTTC
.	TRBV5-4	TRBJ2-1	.	CASSSYNEQFF	TGTGCCAGCAGCTCATACAATGAGCAGTTCTTC
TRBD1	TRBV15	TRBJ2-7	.	CATAGTGGAVSKYF	TGTGCCACCGCCGGGACAGGGGGCGCCGTGTCTAAGTACTTC
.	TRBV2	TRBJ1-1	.	CASSGTLIGTEAFF	TGTGCCAGCAGTGGGACCCTAATAGGGACTGAAGCTTTCTTT
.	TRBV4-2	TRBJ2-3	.	CASSQEELADTQYF	TGTGCCAGCAGCCAAGAGGAGCTTGCAGATACGCAGTATTTT
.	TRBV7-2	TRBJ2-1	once	CASSLWEDFAIEQFF	TGTGCCAGCAGCTTATGGGAGGATTTCGCGATTGAGCAGTTCTTC
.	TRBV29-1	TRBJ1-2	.	CSVAGDGYTF	TGCAGCGTTGCGGGGGATGGCTACACCTTC
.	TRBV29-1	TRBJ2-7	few	CSVVLVGQPYEQYF	TGCAGCGTTGTGTTGGTAGGTCAGCCCTACGAGCAGTACTTC
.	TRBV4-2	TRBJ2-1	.	CASSQELSNEQFF	TGTGCCAGCAGCCAAGAGCTGTCCAATGAGCAGTTCTTC
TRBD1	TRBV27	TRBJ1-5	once	CASSPGQGNQPQHF	TGTGCCAGCAGTCCAGGACAGGGCAATCAGCCCCAGCATTTT
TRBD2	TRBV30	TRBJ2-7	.	CAWSGLASYEQYF	TGTGCCTGGAGTGGACTAGCATCCTACGAGCAGTACTTC
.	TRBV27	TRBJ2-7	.	CASSPGLGSYEQYF	TGTGCCAGCAGTCCGGGATTGGGGTCCTACGAGCAGTACTTC
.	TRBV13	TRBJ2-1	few	CASSSKDVASEQFF	TGTGCCAGCAGCTCGAAGGACGTGGCCAGTGAGCAGTTCTTC
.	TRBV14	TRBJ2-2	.	CASSQDSTGWELFF	TGTGCCAGCAGCCAAGATAGTACAGGCTGGGAGCTGTTTTTT
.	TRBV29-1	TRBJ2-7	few	CSVEDRPYEQYF	TGCAGCGTTGAAGACAGGCCCTACGAGCAGTACTTC
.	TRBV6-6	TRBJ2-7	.	CASSYSIEQYF	TGTGCCAGCAGTTACTCGATCGAGCAGTACTTC
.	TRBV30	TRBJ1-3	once	CAWSPSASGNTIYF	TGTGCCTGGAGCCCATCCGCGTCTGGAAACACCATATATTTT
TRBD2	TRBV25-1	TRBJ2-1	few	CASSGPGGATYNEQFF	TGTGCCAGCAGTGGCCCGGGGGGGGCAACCTACAATGAGCAGTTCTTC
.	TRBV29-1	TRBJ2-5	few	CSVELARGDGTQYF	TGCAGCGTTGAACTTGCCAGGGGAGACGGGACCCAGTACTTC
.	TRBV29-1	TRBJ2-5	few	CSVEGETQYF	TGCAGCGTTGAAGGGGAGACCCAGTACTTC
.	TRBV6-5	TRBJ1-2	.	CASSYAMGNYGYTF	TGTGCCAGCAGTTACGCTATGGGGAACTATGGCTACACCTTC
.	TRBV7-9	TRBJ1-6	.	CASSSQPNSPLHF	TGTGCCAGCAGCTCGCAACCCAATTCACCCCTCCACTTT